What follows describes a single TCR beta chain. Per the germline V gene, CDR1 is MNHEY and CDR2 is SVGAGI. V lost 2 bases, J lost 0 bases, and 8 bases lay in between. There are 15 residues in the CDR3. TCRdb analysed the 5' RACE reads with MiXCR anew, one entry per CDR3 protein. This sample has about 690,000 distinct CDR3 sequences, with around 6% found just once. The data stem from a study of identical twins. This sequence originates from a man younger than 35 in good health. The rearrangement uses TRBV6-5 and TRBJ2-4, with D perhaps TRBD2 (6 bases). The sequencing input was naive T cells sorted from blood. In DNA form, the CDR3 reads TGTGCCAGCAGTTACCAGGGACTAGCCAAAAACATTCAGTACTTC. This gives the protein CASSYQGLAKNIQYF.